This record concerns one T cell receptor beta chain sequence. Sequencing used immunoSEQ multiplex PCR; TCRdb keeps in-frame clones, though not all of them. The sample yields some 150,000 clones, around 90% seen once. The sample belongs to a study of T cell responses to AZD1222 COVID-19 vaccine. The germline gives CDR1 MNHNS, CDR2 SASEGT. This CDR3 is built from 12 residues. Trimming stripped 2 bases from V and 7 bases from J, with 8 bases between. The origin of this receptor is an adult who received the MenACWY meningococcal vaccine as a control. This chain connects TRBV6-1 to TRBJ1-1; D not certain. This material consisted of peripheral blood, taken 28 days after the second dose of the MenACWY control vaccine. The CDR3 is CASSEMRNEAFF. The DNA for the CDR3 is TGTGCCAGCAGTGAAATGAGGAATGAAGCTTTCTTT.